This T cell receptor beta chain was sequenced during a study of response to subunit inactivated influenza vaccine. Study conclusions and caveats: Authors suggested few new T cells are recruited by each seasonal influenza vaccination.

Notes on this clonotype: The antigen remains unidentified.

The CDR3 has 15 amino acids. The V and J ends lost 7 bases and 6 bases respectively, with 16 bases between them. MiXCR was run by TCRdb on the RT-PCR reads, yielding one entry per CDR3 protein. The sample shows 650,000 or so distinct CDR3 sequences, 12% to 15% of them seen only once. The chain links TRBV12-3 or TRBV12-4 to TRBJ1-6, with D unresolved. This sequence was found in a man aged 45-60 years who received an inactivated influenza vaccine. Here the sequenced sample was PBMCs from blood, taken 14 to 15 days before vaccination. The CDR3 loop is CASTPSGISNSPLHF. CDR3 nucleotides: TGTGCCAGCACCCCCTCCGGGATATCTAATTCACCCCTCCACTTT.